This TCR beta chain is drawn from a study of cytomegalovirus exposure and HLA in healthy donors. The PCR made use of 60 Vbeta and 13 Jbeta primers. The protocol was immunoSEQ multiplex PCR, while the TCRdb copy is restricted to in-frame clones and leaves out a portion. The table has around 99,000 clones, about 80% seen once. The table lists this clone with a count of one. The antigen is undetermined. General study points: Immune exposure information available was restricted to CMV serostatus. Per a prior analysis, the majority of TCR beta V segments were productive roughly 87% or roughly 30% of the time. The authors later found HLA-associated TCR beta chains more clonally expanded than equally common others. The study listed about 150 cytomegalovirus-associated TCR beta chains.

With 2 bases clipped from V and 5 bases from J, the junction kept 2 bases outside the gene matches. The CDR3 has 14 residues. From germline, CDR1 is WSHSY and CDR2 SAAADI. The sample taken for sequencing was PBMCs. The receptor was derived from a woman between 50 and 59 years old in good health and CMV-seropositive. The V gene is TRBV10-2, the J gene TRBJ1-5; 8 bases map to TRBD1. DNA of the CDR3: TGCGCCAGCAGTGAGGCACAGGGGGATCAGCCCCAGCATTTT. It specifies CASSEAQGDQPQHF.